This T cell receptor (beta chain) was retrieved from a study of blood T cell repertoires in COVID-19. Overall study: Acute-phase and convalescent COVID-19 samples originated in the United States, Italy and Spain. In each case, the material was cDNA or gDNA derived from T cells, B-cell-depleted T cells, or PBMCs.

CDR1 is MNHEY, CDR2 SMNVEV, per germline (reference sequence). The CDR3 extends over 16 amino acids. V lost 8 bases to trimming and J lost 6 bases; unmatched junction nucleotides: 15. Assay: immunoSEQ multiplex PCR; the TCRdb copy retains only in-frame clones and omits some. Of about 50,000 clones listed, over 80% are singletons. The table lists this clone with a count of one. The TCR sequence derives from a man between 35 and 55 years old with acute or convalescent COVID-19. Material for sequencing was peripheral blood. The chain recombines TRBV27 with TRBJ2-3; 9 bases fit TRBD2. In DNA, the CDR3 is TGTGCCAGCCCCCCTGTCTGCGGGGGGGCCAATGATACGCAGTATTTT. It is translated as CASPPVCGGANDTQYF.